This T cell receptor (beta chain) is from a study of cytomegalovirus exposure and HLA in healthy donors. Study summary: Inside one of the first data releases sat around 85 million unique TCRs taken from HLA-typed donors. Study-wide results and caveats: Later work showed greater clonal expansion in HLA-associated TCR beta chains than in equally common others.

All the people who gave samples were healthy bone marrow donors. Although they were nominally healthy when sampled, donors likely had unrecorded immune exposures. PCR employed 60 Vbeta and 13 Jbeta primers. Libraries were prepared by immunoSEQ multiplex PCR; TCRdb keeps only in-frame clonotypes and omits some of them. Here the sample spans about 73,000 clones, over 70% being singletons. To note about this clone: The antigen is undetermined.

The V end was cut by 7 bases, the J end by 3 bases, with 17 bases between. Germline CDR1 reads SGHTS; CDR2 reads YDEGEE. The CDR3 length is 15 residues. The source of this sequence is a man between 65 and 80 years old in good health and CMV-seronegative. Input material: PBMCs. V gene TRBV5-8 combines with J gene TRBJ1-5; D remains unclear. The CDR3 sequence: CASDDVTSNNQPQHF. For the CDR3, the DNA is TGTGCCAGCGACGACGTTACTAGCAACAATCAGCCCCAGCATTTT.